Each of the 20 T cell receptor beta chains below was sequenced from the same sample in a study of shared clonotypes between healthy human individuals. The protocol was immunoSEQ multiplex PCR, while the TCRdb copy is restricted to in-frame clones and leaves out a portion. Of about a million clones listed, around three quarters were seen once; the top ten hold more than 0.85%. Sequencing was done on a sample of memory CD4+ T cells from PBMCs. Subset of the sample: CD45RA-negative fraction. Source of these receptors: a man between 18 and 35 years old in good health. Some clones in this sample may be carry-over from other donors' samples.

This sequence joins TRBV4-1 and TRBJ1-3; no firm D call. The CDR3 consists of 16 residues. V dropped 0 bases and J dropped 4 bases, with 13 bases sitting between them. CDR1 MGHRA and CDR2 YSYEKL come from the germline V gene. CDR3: CASSQDLGGSGNTIYF. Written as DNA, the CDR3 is TGCGCCAGCAGCCAAGATCTGGGAGGGTCCGGAAACACCATATATTTT.

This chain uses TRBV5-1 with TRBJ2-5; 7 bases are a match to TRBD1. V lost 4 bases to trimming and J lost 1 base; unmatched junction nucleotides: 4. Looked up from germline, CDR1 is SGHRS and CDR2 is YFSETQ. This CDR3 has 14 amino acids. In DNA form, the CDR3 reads TGCGCCAGCAGCCCGGACAGGAGCCAAGAGACCCAGTACTTC. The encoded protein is CASSPDRSQETQYF.

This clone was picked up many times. The CDR3 spells CSVRDGRADEQFF. The CDR3 DNA is TGCAGCGTTCGAGATGGCAGGGCCGATGAGCAGTTCTTC. The chain combines TRBV29-1 with TRBJ2-1; possibly TRBD1 for D (5 bases). This CDR3 region has 13 residues. The ends were cut back, 5 bases at V and 8 bases at J, with 16 bases in the middle. Germline CDR1 is SQVTM and CDR2 is ANQGSEA.

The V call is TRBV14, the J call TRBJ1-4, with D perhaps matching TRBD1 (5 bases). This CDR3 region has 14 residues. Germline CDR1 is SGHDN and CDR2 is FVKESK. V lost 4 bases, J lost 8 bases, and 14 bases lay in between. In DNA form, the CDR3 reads TGTGCCAGCAGCCTTCGCAGGGACCGAGAAAAACTGTTTTTT. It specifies CASSLRRDREKLFF.

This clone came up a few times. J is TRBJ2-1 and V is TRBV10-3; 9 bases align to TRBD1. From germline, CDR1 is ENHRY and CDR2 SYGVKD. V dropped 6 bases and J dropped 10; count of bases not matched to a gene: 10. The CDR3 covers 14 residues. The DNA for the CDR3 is TGTGCCATCAGCCCGGGGACAGGGTTGGTAGAGCAGTTCTTC. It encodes CAISPGTGLVEQFF.

CDR3 protein: CASSPGLAKYEQYF. DNA of the CDR3: TGTGCCAGCAGCCCGGGACTAGCGAAGTACGAGCAGTACTTC. V gene TRBV5-4 combines with J gene TRBJ2-7, with 10 bases matching TRBD2. After removal of 4 bases from V and 4 bases from J, the junction contained 5 bases not matched to a gene. The CDR3 is 14 amino acids. Germline V gene lookup returns CDR1 SGHNT and CDR2 YYREEE (reference sequence).

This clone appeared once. CDR3 bases: TGTGCCAGCAGTCCGAGGCGCGGCCGAGGCACTGAAGCTTTCTTT. Translating it yields CASSPRRGRGTEAFF. The chain has TRBV28 and TRBJ1-1, with D unclear. This CDR3 comprises 15 residues. Trimming removed 5 bases at V and 4 bases at J, with 17 bases between. Germline CDR1 reads MDHEN; CDR2 reads SYDVKM.

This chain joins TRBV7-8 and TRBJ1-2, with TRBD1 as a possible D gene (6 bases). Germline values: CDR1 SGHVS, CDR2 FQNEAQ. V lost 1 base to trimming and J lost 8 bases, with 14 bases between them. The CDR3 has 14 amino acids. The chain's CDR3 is CASSLDSARGGYTF. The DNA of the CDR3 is TGTGCCAGCAGCTTAGATTCCGCAAGGGGGGGCTACACCTTC.

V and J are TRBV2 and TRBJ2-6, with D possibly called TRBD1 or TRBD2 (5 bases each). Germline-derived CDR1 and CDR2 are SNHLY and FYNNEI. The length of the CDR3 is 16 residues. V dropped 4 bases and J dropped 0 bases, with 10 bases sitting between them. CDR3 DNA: TGTGCCAGCAGTGGGGGGAGATCCTCTGGGGCCAACGTCCTGACTTTC. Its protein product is CASSGGRSSGANVLTF.

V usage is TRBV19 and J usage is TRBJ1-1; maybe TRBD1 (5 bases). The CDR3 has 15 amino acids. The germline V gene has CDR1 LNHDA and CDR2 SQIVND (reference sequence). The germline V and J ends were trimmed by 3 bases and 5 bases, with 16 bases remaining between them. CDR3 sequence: CASSITGRALTEAFF. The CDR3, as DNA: TGTGCCAGTAGTATTACGGGCAGGGCGTTAACTGAAGCTTTCTTT.

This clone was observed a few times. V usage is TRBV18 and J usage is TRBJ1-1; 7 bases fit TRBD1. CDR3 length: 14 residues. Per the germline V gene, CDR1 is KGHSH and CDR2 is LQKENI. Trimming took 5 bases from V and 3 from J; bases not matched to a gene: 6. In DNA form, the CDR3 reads TGTGCCAGCTCAGAAGGGGGCTCGGACACTGAAGCTTTCTTT. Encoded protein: CASSEGGSDTEAFF.

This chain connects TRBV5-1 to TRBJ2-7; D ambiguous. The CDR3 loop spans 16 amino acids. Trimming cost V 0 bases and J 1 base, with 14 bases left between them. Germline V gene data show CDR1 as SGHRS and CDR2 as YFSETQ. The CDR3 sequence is CASSLVWQSESYEQYF. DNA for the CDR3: TGCGCCAGCAGCTTGGTGTGGCAGAGCGAATCCTACGAGCAGTACTTC.

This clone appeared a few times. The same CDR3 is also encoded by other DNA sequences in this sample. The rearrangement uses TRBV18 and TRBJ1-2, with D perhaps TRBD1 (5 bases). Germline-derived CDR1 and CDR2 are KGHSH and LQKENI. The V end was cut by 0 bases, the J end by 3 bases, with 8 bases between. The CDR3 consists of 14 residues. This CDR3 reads CASSPPGTYYGYTF. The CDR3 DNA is TGTGCCAGCTCACCACCTGGGACCTACTATGGCTACACCTTC.

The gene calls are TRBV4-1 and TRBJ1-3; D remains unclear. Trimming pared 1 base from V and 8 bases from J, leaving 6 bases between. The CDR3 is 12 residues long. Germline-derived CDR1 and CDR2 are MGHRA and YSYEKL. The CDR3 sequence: CASSQVRDTIYF. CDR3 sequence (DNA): TGCGCCAGCAGCCAAGTCAGAGACACCATATATTTT.

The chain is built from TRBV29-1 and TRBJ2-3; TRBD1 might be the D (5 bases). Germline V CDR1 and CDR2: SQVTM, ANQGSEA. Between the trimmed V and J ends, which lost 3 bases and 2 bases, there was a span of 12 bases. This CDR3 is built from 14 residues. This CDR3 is CSVDRGGTTDTQYF. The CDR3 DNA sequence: TGCAGCGTTGATAGGGGCGGCACCACAGATACGCAGTATTTT.

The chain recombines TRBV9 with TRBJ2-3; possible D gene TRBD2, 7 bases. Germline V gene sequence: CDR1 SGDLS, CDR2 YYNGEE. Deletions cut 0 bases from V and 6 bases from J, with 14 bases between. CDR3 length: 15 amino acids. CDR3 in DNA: TGTGCCAGCAGCGTAGCGGGGGGCCCTTTTGATACGCAGTATTTT. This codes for CASSVAGGPFDTQYF.

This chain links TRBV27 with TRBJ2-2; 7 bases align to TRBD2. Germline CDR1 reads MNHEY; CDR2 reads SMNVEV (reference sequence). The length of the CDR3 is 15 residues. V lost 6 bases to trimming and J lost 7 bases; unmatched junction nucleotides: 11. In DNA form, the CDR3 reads TGTGCCAGCAGAGTGACCCAGGGCGGGGGCGGGGAGCTGTTTTTT. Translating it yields CASRVTQGGGGELFF.

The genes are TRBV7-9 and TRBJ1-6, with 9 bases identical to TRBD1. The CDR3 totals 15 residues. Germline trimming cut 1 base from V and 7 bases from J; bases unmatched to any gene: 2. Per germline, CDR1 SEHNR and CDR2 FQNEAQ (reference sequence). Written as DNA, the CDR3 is TGTGCCAGCAGCTTAGAGACAGGGGGAAATTCACCCCTCCACTTT. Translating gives CASSLETGGNSPLHF.

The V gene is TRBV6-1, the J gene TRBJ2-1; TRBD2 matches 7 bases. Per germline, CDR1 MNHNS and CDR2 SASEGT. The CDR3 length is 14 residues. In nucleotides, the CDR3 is TGTGCTCTTAAACTAGCGTCCGAGTGGGATGAGCAGTTCTTC. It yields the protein CALKLASEWDEQFF.

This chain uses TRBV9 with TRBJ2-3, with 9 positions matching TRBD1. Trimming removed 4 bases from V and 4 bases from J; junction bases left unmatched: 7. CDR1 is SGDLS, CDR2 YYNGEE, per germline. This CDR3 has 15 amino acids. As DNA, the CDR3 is TGTGCCAGCAGCCTACAGGGGGCACCACCAGATACGCAGTATTTT. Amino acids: CASSLQGAPPDTQYF.